This T cell receptor (beta chain) was recovered during a study of identical twins. The study's findings and limits: The study found excess low generation probability among twin-shared out-of-frame alpha sequences. Instead of following the same donors, the conclusions were based on cross-sectional statistical analysis. Models predicted less out-of-frame TCR alpha sharing in monozygotic twins than was found. Cord blood beta clonotypes present at high abundance carried fewer insertions; no such pattern appeared in memory repertoires.

TCRdb called the 5' RACE reads again in MiXCR, with one record for every CDR3 protein. This sample carries roughly 1,500,000 distinct CDR3 sequences, under 35% of them seen once, and the ten largest clones take less than 0.35%. This clonotype was observed a few times. Its antigen is currently unknown. The CDR3 contains 14 residues. V lost 3 bases to trimming and J lost 2 bases; unmatched junction nucleotides: 5. Germline lookup yields CDR1 DFQATT and CDR2 SNEGSKA (reference sequence). The rearrangement links TRBV20-1 to TRBJ2-7, with 9 bases fitting TRBD1. The source of this sequence is a newborn girl in good health. Sequenced input: cord blood. The CDR3 nucleotides are TGCAGTGCTAGCGACAGGGGGGACACCTACGAGCAGTACTTC. Amino acid sequence: CSASDRGDTYEQYF.